The 21 T cell receptor beta chains reported below all come from one sample, sequenced in a study of resident and recirculating memory T cells in vitiligo. Measured with immunoSEQ multiplex PCR; TCRdb has only the in-frame clones, and not every one. This repertoire shows about 76,000 clones, roughly 94% found once; its top ten account for about 4.8%. Sequenced sample: blood. The source of these receptors is a male donor with vitiligo.

This chain joins TRBV6-6 and TRBJ1-2, with TRBD1 identical over 9 bases. Germline CDR1 is MNHNY and CDR2 is SVGAGI (reference sequence). V lost 7 bases and J lost 4; bases outside the gene matches: 7. The CDR3 spans 14 residues. The CDR3, as DNA: TGTGCCAGCAAATACAGGGGGCTGGGCTATGGCTACACCTTC. Amino acid sequence: CASKYRGLGYGYTF.

This chain connects TRBV7-2 to TRBJ2-5, with 8 nucleotides matching TRBD2. The V and J ends lost 5 bases and 2 bases, in that order; junction bases with no gene match: 7. Looked up from germline, CDR1 is SGHTA and CDR2 is FQGNSA. This CDR3 region has 15 residues. The CDR3 DNA sequence: TGTGCCAGCAGCCGGGCTAGCGGGCTACAAGAGACCCAGTACTTC. This encodes CASSRASGLQETQYF.

The chain is built from TRBV2 and TRBJ2-5; 7 nucleotides match TRBD1. This CDR3 comprises 13 residues. Germline lookup yields CDR1 SNHLY and CDR2 FYNNEI. The trim removed 6 bases at V and 12 bases at J, leaving 13 bases unmatched. The CDR3 DNA reads as TGTGCCAGCAGCGGACAGGATTGGGGGCGAGAGTACTTC. Its translation: CASSGQDWGREYF.

This chain connects TRBV6-6 to TRBJ2-7; D possibly corresponds to TRBD1 (6 bases). The CDR3 covers 15 residues. Deletions cut 7 bases from V and 6 bases from J, with 22 bases between. The germline gives CDR1 MNHNY, CDR2 SVGAGI (reference sequence). The CDR3 DNA reads TGTGCCAGCACCCAGTCTGCAGGGGTGGGTCGCGAGCAGTACTTC. Protein product: CASTQSAGVGREQYF.

This chain links TRBV7-6 with TRBJ1-2; no definite D call. Looked up from germline, CDR1 is SGHVS and CDR2 is FNYEAQ. V lost 0 bases and J 8 bases, leaving 13 bases between the germline ends. This CDR3 comprises 14 residues. CDR3 nucleotides: TGTGCCAGCAGCTTAGCCCCTAGACCGGGAGGCTACACCTTC. Encoded protein: CASSLAPRPGGYTF.

The chain links TRBV28 to TRBJ1-1; no firm D call. The V end was cut by 7 bases, the J end by 4 bases, with 16 bases between. Germline CDR1 and CDR2: MDHEN and SYDVKM. The CDR3 runs to 14 residues. Written as DNA, the CDR3 is TGTGCCAGCACCACTCGGCGGGGTGGCACTGAAGCTTTCTTT. Translating it yields CASTTRRGGTEAFF.

The gene calls are TRBV27 and TRBJ2-1, with 7 bases identical to TRBD2. CDR1 and CDR2 from the germline V gene are MNHEY and SMNVEV (reference sequence). J was trimmed by 7 bases and V by 1 base; bases with no gene match: 1. CDR3 length equals 13 residues. The CDR3 DNA reads as TGTGCCAGCAGTTTATGGGGGGGGAATGAGCAGTTCTTC. Amino acid sequence: CASSLWGGNEQFF.

The chain couples TRBV5-6 to TRBJ2-7, with a possible D match to TRBD2 (5 bases). V dropped 0 bases and J dropped 6 bases, with 22 bases sitting between them. The CDR3 loop spans 17 amino acids. CDR1 SGHDT and CDR2 YYEEEE come from the germline V gene. The CDR3 region is CASSLASSASSFIEQYF. The CDR3 coding sequence is TGTGCCAGCAGCTTGGCATCCTCGGCTAGCTCGTTCATCGAGCAGTACTTC.

The chain joins TRBV5-1 to TRBJ2-3; no clear D. The CDR3 spans 16 residues. Germline V gives CDR1 SGHRS, CDR2 YFSETQ. V lost 5 bases to trimming and J lost 2 bases, with 18 bases between them. Here the CDR3 reads CASSPRLLSTTDTQYF. CDR3 nucleotide sequence: TGCGCCAGCAGTCCGCGACTCCTCTCCACCACAGATACGCAGTATTTT.

The chain employs TRBV7-6 and TRBJ2-5, with D tentatively TRBD1 (6 bases). Germline CDR1 reads SGHVS; CDR2 reads FNYEAQ. Trimming removed 5 bases from V and 7 bases from J, with 11 bases in between. The CDR3 extends over 12 amino acids. CDR3 DNA sequence: TGTGCCAGCAGCCAAGCCAGGGGGACCCAGTACTTC. This translates into CASSQARGTQYF.

The chain recombines TRBV7-9 with TRBJ2-1, with 8 bases identical to TRBD1. From germline, CDR1 is SEHNR and CDR2 FQNEAQ (reference sequence). The CDR3 spans 15 residues. V dropped 5 bases and J dropped 6; count of bases not matched to a gene: 9. Here the CDR3 DNA reads TGTGCCAGCAGCCCACGGGACAGGAAAGGCAATGAGCAGTTCTTC. Protein product: CASSPRDRKGNEQFF.

The chain employs TRBV5-6 and TRBJ2-2, with 7 bases fitting TRBD2. In germline, CDR1 is SGHDT, CDR2 YYEEEE. V was clipped by 2 bases and J by 1 base; unmatched bases: 5. The CDR3 is 16 residues long. The CDR3, as DNA: TGTGCCAGCAGCTTAGGTGCGGGAGTGAACACCGGGGAGCTGTTTTTT. It yields the protein CASSLGAGVNTGELFF.

The chain is built from TRBV7-9 and TRBJ2-7, with 8 bases lining up with TRBD1. Trimming removed 5 bases from V and 1 base from J; junction bases left unmatched: 4. This CDR3 is 14 amino acids long. Germline V gene lookup returns CDR1 SEHNR and CDR2 FQNEAQ (reference sequence). DNA for the CDR3: TGTGCCAGCAGCAAGGACAGGGATTCCTACGAGCAGTACTTC. This encodes CASSKDRDSYEQYF.

The rearrangement links TRBV28 to TRBJ2-6, with TRBD1 matching over 9 bases. CDR1 and CDR2 (germline): MDHEN, SYDVKM. V shed 5 bases, J shed 2 bases, and the junction held 10 bases outside the gene matches. This CDR3 spans 18 amino acids. The CDR3 loop is CASSPRGQGTTGANVLTF. In nucleotides, the CDR3 is TGTGCCAGCAGTCCTCGGGGACAGGGTACTACTGGGGCCAACGTCCTGACTTTC. Together with reference TRBV28 and TRBJ2-6, the CDR3 gives the full variable domain: DVKVTQSSRYLVKRTGEKVFLECVQDMDHENMFWYRQDPGLGLRLIYFSYDVKMKEKGDIPEGYSVSREKKERFSLILESASTNQTSMYLCASSPRGQGTTGANVLTFGAGSRLTVL.

The V gene is TRBV5-1, the J gene TRBJ2-2; TRBD1 matches 8 bases. CDR3 length: 16 residues. V gave up 3 bases and J gave up 5 bases; unmatched junction bases: 9. Germline V gene sequence: CDR1 SGHRS, CDR2 YFSETQ. The CDR3 reads CASSWTSGGLTGELFF. CDR3 sequence (DNA): TGCGCCAGCAGCTGGACCTCAGGGGGCCTAACCGGGGAGCTGTTTTTT.

This chain links TRBV7-9 with TRBJ1-1; TRBD1 matches 8 bases. V gave up 5 bases and J gave up 6 bases; unmatched junction bases: 8. The germline CDR1 and CDR2 sequences are SEHNR and FQNEAQ (reference sequence). This CDR3 comprises 14 residues. The CDR3 region is CASSPGTGGAEAFF. The CDR3, as DNA: TGTGCCAGCAGCCCTGGCACAGGGGGTGCTGAAGCTTTCTTT.

The chain employs TRBV19 and TRBJ2-7, with TRBD1 identical over 7 bases. Germline V gene lookup returns CDR1 LNHDA and CDR2 SQIVND (reference sequence). CDR3 length equals 15 residues. Germline trimming cut 5 bases from V and 7 bases from J; bases unmatched to any gene: 14. The DNA for the CDR3 is TGTGCCAGTAGTCAGACAGGGAGTTTTTCGCGAGAGCAGTACTTC. It is translated as CASSQTGSFSREQYF.

The CDR3 sequence: CASSARSDTQYF. CDR3 bases: TGTGCCAGCAGTGCTCGGTCAGATACGCAGTATTTT. This chain links TRBV2 with TRBJ2-3; D not resolved. This CDR3 contains 12 residues. The V and J ends lost 4 bases and 4 bases respectively, with 6 bases between them. Germline CDR1 and CDR2: SNHLY and FYNNEI.

This clone was detected once. This chain links TRBV7-9 with TRBJ2-7, with TRBD1 identical over 8 bases. The junction had 10 bases not matched to a gene; V was cut back by 2 bases and J by 1 base. The CDR3 totals 17 residues. Per germline, CDR1 SEHNR and CDR2 FQNEAQ (reference sequence). CDR3 DNA: TGTGCCAGCAGCTTACCCAGGACAGGGTTAAATTCCTACGAGCAGTACTTC. Amino acid sequence: CASSLPRTGLNSYEQYF. The full variable domain, with the rest looked up from reference TRBV7-9 and TRBJ2-7, is DTGVSQNPRHKITKRGQNVTFRCDPISEHNRLYWYRQTLGQGPEFLTYFQNEAQLEKSRLLSDRFSAERPKGSFSTLEIQRTEQGDSAMYLCASSLPRTGLNSYEQYFGPGTRLTVT.

The J gene is TRBJ1-1, the V gene TRBV27, with TRBD1 matching 9 bases. This CDR3 has 14 residues. Germline CDR1 reads MNHEY; CDR2 reads SMNVEV (reference sequence). V trimming: 1 base; J trimming: 5 bases; junction bases outside the gene matches: 2. The CDR3 protein is CASSLYRGQTEAFF. In DNA form, the CDR3 reads TGTGCCAGCAGTTTATACAGGGGGCAGACTGAAGCTTTCTTT.

V is TRBV6-5 and J is TRBJ2-7; 9 bases line up with TRBD2. The CDR3 spans 14 residues. Germline CDR1 MNHEY, CDR2 SVGAGI. V was pared by 7 bases and J by 7 bases, with 11 bases of the junction left unmatched. CDR3: CASTRGGARWEQYF. CDR3 in DNA: TGTGCCAGCACCCGCGGGGGGGCACGCTGGGAGCAGTACTTC.